These 10 T cell receptor beta chains share one sample of origin, sequenced in a study of a mutant IDH1 vaccine in newly diagnosed glioma (dated by TCRdb to the early 2020s). Read against the paper, the sample's time point label means: week 23, last vaccination. A 20-mer mutant IDH1 peptide at 300 micrograms in Montanide made up each vaccine dose, which was injected subcutaneously together with topical imiquimod. Which antigens these TCRs recognize remains unknown. Library preparation employed the immunoSEQ multiplex PCR assay. TCRdb took this table from immuneACCESS and kept in-frame rearrangements with V and J called. Such tables lack part of the clones; where checked against another copy, unresolved V genes explain under half of the gap, and the rest is unexplained. This sample is represented by around 85,000 clones; 85% of them were singletons. Of the sample, approximately 2.1% falls within the top ten clones.

The sample in question was PBMCs, obtained from a glioma patient whose treatment included an IDH1 peptide vaccine. Every receptor here comes from a man aged 25 to 45 with glioma. Some clones in this sample may be carry-over from other donors' samples.

The table lists this clone with a few counts. This chain uses TRBV6-5 with TRBJ1-1, with D maybe TRBD1 (5 bases). The V end was cut by 6 bases, the J end by 5 bases, with 19 bases between. Germline-derived CDR1 and CDR2 are MNHEY and SVGAGI. This CDR3 has 15 residues. CDR3 region: CASSPTGTPKTEAFF. CDR3 coding DNA: TGTGCCAGCAGCCCTACCGGGACCCCCAAAACTGAAGCTTTCTTT.

The chain is built from TRBV7-3 and TRBJ2-1; D assignment may be TRBD1 or TRBD2 (6 bases each). Germline V gene sequence: CDR1 SGHTA, CDR2 FQGTGA. Between the trimmed V and J ends, which lost 4 bases and 7 bases, there was a span of 14 bases. The CDR3 length is 14 residues. CDR3 in DNA: TGTGCCAGCAGCTCCCAGGGGCGGGGAAATGAGCAGTTCTTC. It translates to CASSSQGRGNEQFF.

This rearrangement joins TRBV7-6 to TRBJ1-3; 11 positions agree with TRBD1. V shed 4 bases, J shed 0 bases, and the junction held 8 bases outside the gene matches. Germline CDR1 is SGHVS and CDR2 is FNYEAQ. The CDR3 is 18 amino acids. In nucleotides, the CDR3 is TGTGCCAGCAGCTCTCGGGACAGGGGGGTTAACTCTGGAAACACCATATATTTT. Residues: CASSSRDRGVNSGNTIYF.

This clone was found once. The CDR3 DNA reads TGTGCCAGCAGTTCCAAATTCGGAGTCTCGGGAGAGACCCAGTACTTC. The encoded protein is CASSSKFGVSGETQYF. The chain is built from TRBV27 and TRBJ2-5; D is uncertain. Germline values: CDR1 MNHEY, CDR2 SMNVEV (reference sequence). This CDR3 spans 16 amino acids. Trimming removed 4 bases from V and 4 bases from J, with 19 bases in between.

This rearrangement joins TRBV10-2 to TRBJ1-2, with D tentatively TRBD1 (5 bases). Looked up from germline, CDR1 is WSHSY and CDR2 is SAAADI. The CDR3 contains 12 residues. With 7 bases removed from V and 8 bases from J, the gap between germline ends came to 14 bases. The CDR3 reads CASNLQGGGYTF. The CDR3 bases are TGCGCCAGCAACCTCCAGGGAGGAGGCTACACCTTC.

The chain links TRBV6-6 to TRBJ1-1, with 8 nucleotides matching TRBD1. V shed 2 bases and J 6 bases; nucleotides not matched to a gene: 8. The CDR3 has 15 amino acids. The germline CDR1 and CDR2 sequences are MNHNY and SVGAGI (reference sequence). CDR3 region: CASSYTGQGASEAFF. The CDR3 bases are TGTGCCAGCAGTTACACCGGTCAGGGGGCCTCTGAAGCTTTCTTT.

The rearrangement uses TRBV5-4 and TRBJ1-6; D gene unclear. Germline CDR1 reads SGHNT; CDR2 reads YYREEE (reference sequence). V lost 3 bases and J 7 bases, leaving 17 bases between the germline ends. The CDR3 is 16 residues long. For the CDR3, the DNA is TGTGCCAGCAGCTCCCAGCGGACTTGGGCAAATTCACCCCTCCACTTT. Its translation is CASSSQRTWANSPLHF.

V and J are TRBV4-3 and TRBJ1-1; D unclear. The germline V and J ends were trimmed by 0 bases and 6 bases, with 8 bases remaining between them. CDR1 is LGHNA and CDR2 is YSLEER in the germline V gene. The CDR3 spans 13 residues. For the CDR3, the DNA is TGCGCCAGCAGCCAAGAAGCGGAGGCTGAAGCTTTCTTT. This translates into CASSQEAEAEAFF.

The J gene is TRBJ2-7, the V gene TRBV28, with TRBD1 identical over 7 bases. There are 14 residues in the CDR3. J gave up 5 bases and V 4 bases, and 8 bases lay outside the gene matches. Germline lookup yields CDR1 MDHEN and CDR2 SYDVKM. The CDR3 nucleotides read TGTGCCAGCAGTTCGACAGGGTTGCTTCACGAGCAGTACTTC. The encoded protein is CASSSTGLLHEQYF.

This clone was found a few times. This chain joins TRBV19 and TRBJ2-2; 8 bases are shared with TRBD2. CDR1 and CDR2 from the germline V gene are LNHDA and SQIVND (reference sequence). V shed 3 bases and J 5 bases; nucleotides not matched to a gene: 5. This CDR3 region has 15 residues. The CDR3 spells CASSMAGGATGELFF. The CDR3 DNA sequence: TGTGCCAGTAGTATGGCGGGGGGCGCGACCGGGGAGCTGTTTTTT.